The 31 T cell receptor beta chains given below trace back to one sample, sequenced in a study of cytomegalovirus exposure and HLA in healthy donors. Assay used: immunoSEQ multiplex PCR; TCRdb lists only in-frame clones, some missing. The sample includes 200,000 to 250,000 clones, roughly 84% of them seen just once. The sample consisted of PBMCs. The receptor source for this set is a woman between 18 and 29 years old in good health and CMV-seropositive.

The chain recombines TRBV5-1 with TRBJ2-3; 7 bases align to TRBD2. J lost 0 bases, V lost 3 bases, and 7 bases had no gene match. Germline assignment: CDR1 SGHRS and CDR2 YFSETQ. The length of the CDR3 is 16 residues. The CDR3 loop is CASSSWGSGSTDTQYF. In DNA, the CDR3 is TGCGCCAGCAGCTCCTGGGGTAGCGGGAGCACAGATACGCAGTATTTT.

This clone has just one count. The CDR3 sequence is CASSGGESDTQYF. In DNA form, the CDR3 reads TGTGCCAGCAGTGGGGGGGAGTCAGATACGCAGTATTTT. The chain is built from TRBV27 and TRBJ2-3; 7 bases are a match to TRBD2. V shed 5 bases, J shed 4 bases, and the junction held 3 bases outside the gene matches. Germline loops: CDR1 MNHEY, CDR2 SMNVEV (reference sequence). The CDR3 totals 13 residues.

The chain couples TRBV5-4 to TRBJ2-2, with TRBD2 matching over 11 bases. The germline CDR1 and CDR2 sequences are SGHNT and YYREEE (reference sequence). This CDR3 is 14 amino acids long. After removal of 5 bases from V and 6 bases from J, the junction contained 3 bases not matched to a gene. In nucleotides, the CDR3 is TGTGCCAGCAGTTTGACTAGCGGGGCCGGGGAGCTGTTTTTT. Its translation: CASSLTSGAGELFF.

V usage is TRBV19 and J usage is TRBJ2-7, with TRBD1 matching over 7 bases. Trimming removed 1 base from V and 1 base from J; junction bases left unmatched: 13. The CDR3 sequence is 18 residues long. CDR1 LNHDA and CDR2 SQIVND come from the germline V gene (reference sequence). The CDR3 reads CASSIVPSTGPPSYEQYF. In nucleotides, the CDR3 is TGTGCCAGTAGTATAGTACCATCGACAGGGCCCCCATCCTACGAGCAGTACTTC.

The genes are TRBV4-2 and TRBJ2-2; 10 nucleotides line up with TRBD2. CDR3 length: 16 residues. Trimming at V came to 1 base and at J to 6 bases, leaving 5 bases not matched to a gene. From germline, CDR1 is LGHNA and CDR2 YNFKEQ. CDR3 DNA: TGTGCCAGCAGCCAAGCGAGTAGCGGGAGGTCCGGGGAGCTGTTTTTT. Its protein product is CASSQASSGRSGELFF.

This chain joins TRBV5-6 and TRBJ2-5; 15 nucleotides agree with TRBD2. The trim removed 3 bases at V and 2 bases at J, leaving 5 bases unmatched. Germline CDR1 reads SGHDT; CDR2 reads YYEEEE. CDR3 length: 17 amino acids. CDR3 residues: CASSSGLAGGSQETQYF. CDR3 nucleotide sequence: TGTGCCAGCAGCTCGGGACTAGCGGGAGGTTCGCAAGAGACCCAGTACTTC.

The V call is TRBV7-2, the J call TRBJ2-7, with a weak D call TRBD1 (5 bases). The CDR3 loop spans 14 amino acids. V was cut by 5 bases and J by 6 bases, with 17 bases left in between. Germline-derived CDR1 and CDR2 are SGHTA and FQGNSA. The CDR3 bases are TGTGCCAGCAGCCCTTACCCCACAGGTTCCGAGCAGTACTTC. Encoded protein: CASSPYPTGSEQYF.

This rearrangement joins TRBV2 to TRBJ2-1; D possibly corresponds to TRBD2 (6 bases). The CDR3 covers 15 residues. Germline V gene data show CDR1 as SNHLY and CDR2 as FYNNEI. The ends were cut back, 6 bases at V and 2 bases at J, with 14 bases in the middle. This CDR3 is CASSRERETYNEQFF. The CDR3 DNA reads TGTGCCAGCAGCCGGGAACGGGAGACCTACAATGAGCAGTTCTTC.

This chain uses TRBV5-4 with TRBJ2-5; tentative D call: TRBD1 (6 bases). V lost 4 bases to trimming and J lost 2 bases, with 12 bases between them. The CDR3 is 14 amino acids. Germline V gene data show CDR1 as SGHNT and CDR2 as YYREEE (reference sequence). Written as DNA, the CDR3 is TGTGCCAGCAGCGAAGACAGGAGACAAGAGACCCAGTACTTC. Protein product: CASSEDRRQETQYF.

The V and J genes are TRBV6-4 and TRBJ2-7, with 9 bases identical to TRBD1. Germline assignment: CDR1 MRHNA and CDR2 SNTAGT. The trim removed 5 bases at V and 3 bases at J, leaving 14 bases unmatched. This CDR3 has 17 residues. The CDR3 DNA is TGTGCCAGCAGTCACTACCCTCCGGGACAGGGAAACTACGAGCAGTACTTC. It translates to CASSHYPPGQGNYEQYF.

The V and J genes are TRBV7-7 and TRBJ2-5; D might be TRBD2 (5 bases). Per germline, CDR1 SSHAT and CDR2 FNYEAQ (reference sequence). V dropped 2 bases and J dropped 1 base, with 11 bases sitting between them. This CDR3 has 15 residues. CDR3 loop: CASSLILAVQETQYF. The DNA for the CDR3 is TGTGCCAGCAGCTTAATTCTAGCTGTCCAAGAGACCCAGTACTTC.

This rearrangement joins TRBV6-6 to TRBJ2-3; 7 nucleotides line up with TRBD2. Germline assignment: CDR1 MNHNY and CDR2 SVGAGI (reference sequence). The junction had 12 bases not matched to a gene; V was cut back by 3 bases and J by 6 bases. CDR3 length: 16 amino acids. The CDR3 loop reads CASSYQLAMGFDTQYF. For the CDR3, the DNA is TGTGCCAGCAGTTATCAACTAGCGATGGGGTTCGATACGCAGTATTTT.

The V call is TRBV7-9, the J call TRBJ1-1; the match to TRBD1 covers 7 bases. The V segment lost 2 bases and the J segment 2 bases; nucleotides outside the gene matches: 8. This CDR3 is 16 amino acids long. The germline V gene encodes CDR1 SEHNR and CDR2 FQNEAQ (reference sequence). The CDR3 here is CASSLRDKGANTEAFF. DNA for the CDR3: TGTGCCAGCAGCTTAAGAGATAAGGGGGCAAACACTGAAGCTTTCTTT.

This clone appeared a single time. Here the CDR3 DNA reads TGTGCCAGCAGCTTAGCGCGCGGAACTAGCACAGATACGCAGTATTTT. It is translated as CASSLARGTSTDTQYF. The chain recombines TRBV7-8 with TRBJ2-3, with D unresolved. The V end lost 0 bases, the J end lost 0 bases, and 10 bases lay between the germline ends. The V gene's germline CDR1 is SGHVS and CDR2 FQNEAQ. The CDR3 extends over 16 amino acids.

CDR3 residues: CASSLETGATYEQYF. CDR3 DNA sequence: TGTGCCAGCAGTTTAGAGACAGGGGCGACCTACGAGCAGTACTTC. The rearrangement joins TRBV28 to TRBJ2-7, with 8 bases lining up with TRBD1. J gave up 2 bases and V 2 bases, and 5 bases lay outside the gene matches. In germline, CDR1 is MDHEN, CDR2 SYDVKM. The CDR3 is made up of 15 amino acids.

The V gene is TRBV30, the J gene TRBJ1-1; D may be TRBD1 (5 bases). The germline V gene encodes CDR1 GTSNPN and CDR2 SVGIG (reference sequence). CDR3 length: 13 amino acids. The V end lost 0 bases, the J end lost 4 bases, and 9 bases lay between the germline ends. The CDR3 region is CAWSVPGGTEAFF. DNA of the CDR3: TGTGCCTGGAGTGTACCCGGGGGCACTGAAGCTTTCTTT.

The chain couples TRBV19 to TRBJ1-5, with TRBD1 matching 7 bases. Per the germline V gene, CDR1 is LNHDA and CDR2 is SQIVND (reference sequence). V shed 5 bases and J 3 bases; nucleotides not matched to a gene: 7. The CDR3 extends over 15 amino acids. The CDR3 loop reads CASSLTGRDNQPQHF. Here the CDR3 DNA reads TGTGCCAGTAGTTTGACAGGGCGAGACAATCAGCCCCAGCATTTT.

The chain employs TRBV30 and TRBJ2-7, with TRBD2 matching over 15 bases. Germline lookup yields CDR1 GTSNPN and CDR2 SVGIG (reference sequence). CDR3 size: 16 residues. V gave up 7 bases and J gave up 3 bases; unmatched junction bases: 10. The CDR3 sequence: CALRGLAGGPFYEQYF. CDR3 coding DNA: TGTGCCTTACGAGGACTAGCGGGAGGGCCGTTCTACGAGCAGTACTTC.

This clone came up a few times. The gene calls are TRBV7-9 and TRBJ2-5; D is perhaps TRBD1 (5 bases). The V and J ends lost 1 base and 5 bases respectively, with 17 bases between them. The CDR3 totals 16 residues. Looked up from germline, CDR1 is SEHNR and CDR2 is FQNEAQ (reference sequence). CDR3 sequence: CASSLVLLGVLETQYF. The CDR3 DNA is TGTGCCAGCAGCTTAGTCCTTCTAGGGGTTTTGGAGACCCAGTACTTC.

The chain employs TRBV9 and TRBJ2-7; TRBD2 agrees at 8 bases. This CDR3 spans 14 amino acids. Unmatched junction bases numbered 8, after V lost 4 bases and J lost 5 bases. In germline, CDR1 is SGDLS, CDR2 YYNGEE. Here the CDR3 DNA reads TGTGCCAGCAGCCCCGGGGGGGGATTGGACGAGCAGTACTTC. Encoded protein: CASSPGGGLDEQYF.

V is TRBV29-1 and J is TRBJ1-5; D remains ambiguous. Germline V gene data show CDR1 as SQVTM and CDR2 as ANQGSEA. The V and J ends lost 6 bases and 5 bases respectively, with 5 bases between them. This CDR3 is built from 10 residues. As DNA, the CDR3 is TGCAGCGTGGGAGATCAGCCCCAGCATTTT. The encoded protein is CSVGDQPQHF. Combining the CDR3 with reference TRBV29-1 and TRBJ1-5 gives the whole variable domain SAVISQKPSRDICQRGTSLTIQCQVDSQVTMMFWYRQQPGQSLTLIATANQGSEATYESGFVIDKFPISRPNLTFSTLTVSNMSPEDSSIYLCSVGDQPQHFGDGTRLSIL.

The CDR3 protein is CASRETGAGELFF. The CDR3 bases are TGTGCCAGCAGAGAAACAGGGGCCGGGGAGCTGTTTTTT. This chain uses TRBV27 with TRBJ2-2, with 7 bases fitting TRBD1. With 6 bases clipped from V and 6 bases from J, the junction kept 4 bases outside the gene matches. The CDR3 is made up of 13 amino acids. Germline V CDR1 and CDR2: MNHEY, SMNVEV (reference sequence).

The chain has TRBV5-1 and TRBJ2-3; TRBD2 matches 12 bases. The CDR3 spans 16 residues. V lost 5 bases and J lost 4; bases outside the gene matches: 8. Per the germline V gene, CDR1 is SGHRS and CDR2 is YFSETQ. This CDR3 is CASRPRLAGAADTQYF. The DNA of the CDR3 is TGCGCCAGCAGGCCTAGACTAGCGGGAGCGGCAGATACGCAGTATTTT. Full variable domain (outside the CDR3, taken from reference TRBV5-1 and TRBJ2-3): KAGVTQTPRYLIKTRGQQVTLSCSPISGHRSVSWYQQTPGQGLQFLFEYFSETQRNKGNFPGRFSGRQFSNSRSEMNVSTLELGDSALYLCASRPRLAGAADTQYFGPGTRLTVL.

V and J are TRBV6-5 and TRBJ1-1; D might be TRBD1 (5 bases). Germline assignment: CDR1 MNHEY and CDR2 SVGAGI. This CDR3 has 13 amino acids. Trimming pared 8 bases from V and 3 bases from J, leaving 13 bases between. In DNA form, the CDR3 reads TGTGCCAGCCGTTCATTACAGGACACTGAAGCTTTCTTT. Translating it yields CASRSLQDTEAFF.

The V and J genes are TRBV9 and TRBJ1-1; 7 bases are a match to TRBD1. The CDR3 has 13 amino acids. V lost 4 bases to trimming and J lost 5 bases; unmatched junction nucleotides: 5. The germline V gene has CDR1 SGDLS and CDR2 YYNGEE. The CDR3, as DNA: TGTGCCAGCAGCACGGCAGGGGGAACTGAAGCTTTCTTT. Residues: CASSTAGGTEAFF.

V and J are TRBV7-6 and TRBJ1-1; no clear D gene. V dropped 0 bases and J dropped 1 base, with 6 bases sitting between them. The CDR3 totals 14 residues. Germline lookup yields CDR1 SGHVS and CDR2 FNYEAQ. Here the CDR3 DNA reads TGTGCCAGCAGCTTAGCCTCCGGGAACACTGAAGCTTTCTTT. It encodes CASSLASGNTEAFF.

The CDR3 nucleotides read TGTGCCAGCAGTCGTTCTACAGGGCAAAAGAACACTGAAGCTTTCTTT. Amino acids: CASSRSTGQKNTEAFF. The J gene is TRBJ1-1, the V gene TRBV9; possibly TRBD1 for D (6 bases). This CDR3 is built from 16 residues. In germline, CDR1 is SGDLS, CDR2 YYNGEE. Trimming pared 5 bases from V and 1 base from J, leaving 18 bases between.

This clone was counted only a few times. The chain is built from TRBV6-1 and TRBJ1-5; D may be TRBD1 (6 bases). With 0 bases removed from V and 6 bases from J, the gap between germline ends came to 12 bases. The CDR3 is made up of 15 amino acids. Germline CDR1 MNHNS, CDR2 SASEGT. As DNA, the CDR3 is TGTGCCAGCAGTGAAGCTAGGACAGCATCTCAGCCCCAGCATTTT. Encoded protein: CASSEARTASQPQHF.

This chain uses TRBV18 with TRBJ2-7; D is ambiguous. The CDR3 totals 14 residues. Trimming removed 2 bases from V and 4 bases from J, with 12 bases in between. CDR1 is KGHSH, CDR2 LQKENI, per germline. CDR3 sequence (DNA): TGTGCCAGCTCACCAACCACAGCAATTTACGAGCAGTACTTC. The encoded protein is CASSPTTAIYEQYF.

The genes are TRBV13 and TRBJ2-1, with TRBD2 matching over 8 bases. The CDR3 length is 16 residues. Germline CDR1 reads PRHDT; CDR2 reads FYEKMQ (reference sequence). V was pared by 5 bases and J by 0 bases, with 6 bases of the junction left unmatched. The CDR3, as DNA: TGTGCCAGCAGCACCCTACTAGCGGCCTCCTACAATGAGCAGTTCTTC. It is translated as CASSTLLAASYNEQFF.

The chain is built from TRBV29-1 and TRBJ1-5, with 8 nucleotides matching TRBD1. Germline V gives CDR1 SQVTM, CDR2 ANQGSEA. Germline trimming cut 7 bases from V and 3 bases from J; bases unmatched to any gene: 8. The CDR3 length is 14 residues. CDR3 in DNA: TGCAGCGCAACGACAGGGGTAAACAATCAGCCCCAGCATTTT. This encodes CSATTGVNNQPQHF.